This T cell receptor beta chain was sequenced during a study of blood T cell repertoires in COVID-19. Study-wide context: Some COVID-19 samples were acute and others convalescent; all came from the United States, Italy and Spain. T cells, B-cell-depleted T cells, or PBMCs supplied cDNA or gDNA.

Produced via immunoSEQ multiplex PCR; TCRdb's table is partial and in-frame only. The top ten clones hold 9% to 15% of a sample with about 240,000 clones, about 82% of them seen once. What was sequenced was peripheral blood. The clonotype was recovered from an older man with acute or convalescent COVID-19.

The CDR3 DNA reads TGTGCCAGTAGTACTTTGAATGAGCAGTTCTTC. It yields the protein CASSTLNEQFF. V is TRBV19 and J is TRBJ2-1, with no clear D. Looked up from germline, CDR1 is LNHDA and CDR2 is SQIVND (reference sequence). The V gene lost 4 bases and the J gene lost 7 bases, with 5 bases spanning the gap. The CDR3 sequence is 11 residues long.